This T cell receptor beta chain was captured in a study of blood T cell repertoires in COVID-19 (dated by TCRdb to the early 2020s). Study-wide context: Samples covering the acute and convalescent phases of COVID-19 were provided by collaborators in the United States, Italy and Spain. The material from the prospective study consisted of cDNA or gDNA derived from T cells, B-cell-depleted T cells, or PBMCs. Subjects who had been exposed to COVID-19, were actively infected with it, or had recovered from it provided the deeply sampled blood TCRbeta repertoires that made up the dataset. The repertoires were released in a freely available public database meant as a resource for research on the immune response to SARS-CoV-2. The samples were drawn from the first 160 participants of the ongoing ImmuneRACE study and from under 1,500 subjects provided by 6 global collaborators. Nearly every sample came with metadata listing a de-identified subject ID, COVID-19 status, age in years and sex. HLA class I and class II types, where available, came from metadata supplied by the sample provider rather than from assay-based typing. Here is what the overall study found, with its caveats: Clinical and demographic metadata were provided uncurated, with the amount varying by source and participant.

A word on this clone: Its antigen remains undetermined. The record has no base qualities; no much larger clone is one base away.

TCRbeta CDR3 regions were amplified from genomic DNA using the immunoSEQ Assay, a bias-controlled multiplex PCR. The authors processed their data as follows. Within the assay, amplification of reference gene primers was used to estimate how many nucleated cells each sample contained. Sequence reads were collapsed and filtered to measure the absolute abundance of every unique TCRbeta CDR3 rearrangement. For each sample, productive Simpson clonality was calculated by taking the square root of Simpson's diversity index across productive rearrangements. This is the immuneACCESS table as TCRdb keeps it, with only in-frame sequences that have V and J called. A part of the clones is gone; compared with another copy, unresolved V genes explain less than half, and the rest is unexplained. Clone size and the V and J calls come from that table; the DNA yielded D and trimming. In all, the sample holds 60,000 to 65,000 clones, and about nine tenths of those were seen once. The ten biggest clones cover around 7.7% of the sample.

CDR1 and CDR2, looked up from the germline V gene (reference sequence), are GTSNPN and SVGIG. V has 5 bases trimmed and J has 4 bases trimmed; junction bases matching no gene number 7. The CDR3 contains 14 residues, cysteine and phenylalanine counted. Kept here is only the CDR3 DNA, which spans 42 bases and is read in frame from base 1. Each collaborating institution followed its own protocols to collect whole blood in K2EDTA tubes. Collaborator samples were shipped for TCRbeta analysis as frozen whole blood, isolated PBMCs, or DNA extracted from either sample type. The chain couples TRBV30 to TRBJ2-1; 8 junctional bases match TRBD1. What was sequenced was peripheral blood. The TCR was taken from a human donor with active COVID-19. The donor label of this sample is uncertain. This receptor carries the CDR3 CAWVPGQGYNEQFF. The nucleotide sequence is given as TGTGCCTGGGTGCCCGGACAGGGTTACAATGAGCAGTTCTTC.